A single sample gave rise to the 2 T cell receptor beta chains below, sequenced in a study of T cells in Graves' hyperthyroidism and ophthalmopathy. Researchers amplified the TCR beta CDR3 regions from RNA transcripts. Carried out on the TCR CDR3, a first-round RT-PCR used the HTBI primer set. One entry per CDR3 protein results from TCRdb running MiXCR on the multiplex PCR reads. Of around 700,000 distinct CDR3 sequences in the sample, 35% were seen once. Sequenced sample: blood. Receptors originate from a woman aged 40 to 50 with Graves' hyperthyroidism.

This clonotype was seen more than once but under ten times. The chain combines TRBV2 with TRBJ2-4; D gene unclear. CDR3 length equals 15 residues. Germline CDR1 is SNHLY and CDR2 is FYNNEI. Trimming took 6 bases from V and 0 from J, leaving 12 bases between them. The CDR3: CASSADELAKNIQYF. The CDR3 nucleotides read TGTGCCAGCAGCGCCGATGAACTAGCCAAAAACATTCAGTACTTC.

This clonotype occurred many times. In DNA, the CDR3 is TGTGCCAGCTACGAGCTAGCGGAGTCCTACGAGCAGTACTTC. This encodes CASYELAESYEQYF. The chain has TRBV2 and TRBJ2-7; 7 nucleotides align to TRBD2. V gave up 8 bases and J gave up 1 base; unmatched junction bases: 8. Germline assignment: CDR1 SNHLY and CDR2 FYNNEI. This CDR3 is built from 14 residues.